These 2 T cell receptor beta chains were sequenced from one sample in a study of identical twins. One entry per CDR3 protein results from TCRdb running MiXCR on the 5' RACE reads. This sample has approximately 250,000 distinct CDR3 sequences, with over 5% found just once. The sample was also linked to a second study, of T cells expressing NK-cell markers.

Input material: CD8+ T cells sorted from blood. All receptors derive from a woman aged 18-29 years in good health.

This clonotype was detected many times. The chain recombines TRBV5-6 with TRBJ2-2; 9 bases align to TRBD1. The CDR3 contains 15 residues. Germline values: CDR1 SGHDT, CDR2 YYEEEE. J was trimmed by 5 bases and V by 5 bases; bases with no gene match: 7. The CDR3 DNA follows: TGTGCCAGCAGTTTTGGGACAGGGAGTACCGGGGAGCTGTTTTTT. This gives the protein CASSFGTGSTGELFF.

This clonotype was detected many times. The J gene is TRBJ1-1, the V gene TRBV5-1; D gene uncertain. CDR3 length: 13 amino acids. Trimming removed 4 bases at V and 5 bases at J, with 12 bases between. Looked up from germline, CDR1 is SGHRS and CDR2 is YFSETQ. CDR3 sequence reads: CASSVYEWTEAFF. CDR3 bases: TGCGCCAGCAGCGTTTATGAGTGGACTGAAGCTTTCTTT.